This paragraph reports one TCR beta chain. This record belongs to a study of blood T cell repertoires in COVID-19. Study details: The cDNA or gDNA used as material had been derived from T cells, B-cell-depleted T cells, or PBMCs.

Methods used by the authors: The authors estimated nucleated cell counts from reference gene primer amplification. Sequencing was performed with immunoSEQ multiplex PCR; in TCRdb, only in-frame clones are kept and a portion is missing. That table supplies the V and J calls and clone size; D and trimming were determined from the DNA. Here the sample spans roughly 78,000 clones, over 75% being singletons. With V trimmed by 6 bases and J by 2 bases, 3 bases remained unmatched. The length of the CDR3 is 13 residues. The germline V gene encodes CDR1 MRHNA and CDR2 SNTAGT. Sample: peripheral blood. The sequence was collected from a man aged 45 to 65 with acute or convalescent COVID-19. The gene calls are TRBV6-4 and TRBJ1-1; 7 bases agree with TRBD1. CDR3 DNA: TGTGCCAGCAGACGGGACAGAAACACTGAAGCTTTCTTT. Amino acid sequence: CASRRDRNTEAFF.